A selection of T cell receptor beta chains follows, all from one sample in a study of cytotoxic CD8 clonotypes in ibrutinib-treated CLL. Assay used: immunoSEQ multiplex PCR; TCRdb lists only in-frame clones, some missing. The sample lists about 25,000 clones, around 69% occurring once. Source: PBMCs, taken at disease progression, from a patient treated with ibrutinib. These TCRs come from a human donor with chronic lymphocytic leukemia. Both conserved end residues are part of each CDR3. D genes are given only for firm matches. Some rows have no size entry. The others give once, few or many, or a class for an expanded clone.

clone_size	d_call	v_call	j_call	cdr3_nt	cdr3_aa
-	TRBD2	TRBV7-6	TRBJ2-7	TGTGCCAGCAGCCTTAGCGGGAGCTCCTACGAGCAGTACTTC	CASSLSGSSYEQYF
-	TRBD1	TRBV7-2	TRBJ1-3	TGTGCCAGCAGCACTACAGGGGGGGATGGAAACACCATATATTTT	CASSTTGGDGNTIYF
-	-	TRBV10-3	TRBJ1-6	TGTGCCACCAACTTATTGGGGAATAATTCACCCCTCCACTTT	CATNLLGNNSPLHF
-	-	TRBV19	TRBJ1-4	TGTGCCAGTAGTCACAGGGTGGAACTGTTTTTT	CASSHRVELFF
many	TRBD2	TRBV11-2	TRBJ2-1	TGTGCCAGCAGCCAACGACTAGCGGACTACAATGAGCAGTTCTTC	CASSQRLADYNEQFF
-	-	TRBV19	TRBJ1-5	TGTGCCAGTAGTATAAAGGGGGACGGCAATCAGCCCCAGCATTTT	CASSIKGDGNQPQHF
-	-	TRBV18	TRBJ2-7	TGTGCCAGCTCACCCCAGGGGGGCCTCTCCTACGAGCAGTACTTC	CASSPQGGLSYEQYF
-	TRBD1	TRBV6-6	TRBJ2-7	TGTGCCAGCAGTTCCGAGGGGGCGCAATTCTACGAGCAGTACTTC	CASSSEGAQFYEQYF
-	-	TRBV9	TRBJ2-5	TGTGCCAGCAGCGTAGCGCCGTCGAGCTGGGAAGAGACCCAGTACTTC	CASSVAPSSWEETQYF
-	-	TRBV2	TRBJ2-6	TGTGCCAGCAGTGCATACGGGGCCAACGTCCTGACTTTC	CASSAYGANVLTF
-	TRBD1	TRBV19	TRBJ1-1	TGTGCCAGTAGTATATCACTGACCTATGACAGGGACACTGAAGCTTTCTTT	CASSISLTYDRDTEAFF
-	-	TRBV21-1	TRBJ2-7	TGTGCCCACAGACTCTCCCCGGGCGGGGCTCCCTACGAGCAGTACTTC	CAHRLSPGGAPYEQYF
-	-	TRBV27	TRBJ1-1	TGTGCCAGCAGTTTAAGGTCCGGGGGTGAAGCTTTCTTT	CASSLRSGGEAFF
-	-	TRBV19	TRBJ2-2	TGTGCCAGTAGGTTCCAGGGCACCGGGGAGCTGTTTTTT	CASRFQGTGELFF
-	-	TRBV2	TRBJ2-1	TGTGCCAGCATTTACGAGGGTAGCGAGGGGTTCTTC	CASIYEGSEGFF
-	-	TRBV7-3	TRBJ1-1	TGTGCCAGCAGCCGTCGAGCGAACACTGAAGCTTTCTTT	CASSRRANTEAFF
few	-	TRBV28	TRBJ2-4	TGTGCCAGCAGTTTCCGAAACATTCAGTACTTC	CASSFRNIQYF
-	TRBD1	TRBV10-3	TRBJ1-6	TGTGCCATCAGTGAGACGGGACAGGATAATTCACCCCTCCACTTT	CAISETGQDNSPLHF
few	-	TRBV5-1	TRBJ2-7	TGCGCCAGCAGCTTGACCGCAGTGGTTGGCGAGCAGTACTTC	CASSLTAVVGEQYF
few	-	TRBV5-5	TRBJ2-2	TGTGCCAGCAGCTTGGGACGGGGGCTTGGCACCGGGGAGCTGTTTTTT	CASSLGRGLGTGELFF
-	-	TRBV7-9	TRBJ1-1	TGTGCCAGCAGCTCTACCGCAGGGGTGAACACTGAAGCTTTCTTT	CASSSTAGVNTEAFF
few	-	TRBV11-1	TRBJ2-7	TGTGCCAGCAGCTCCAACTACGAGCAGTACTTC	CASSSNYEQYF
-	TRBD2	TRBV25-1	TRBJ2-4	TGTGCCAGCAGTATTCTGCGGGGGGCCAAAAACATTCAGTACTTC	CASSILRGAKNIQYF
-	-	TRBV7-8	TRBJ1-1	TGTGCCAGCAGCTCTTGGGGAGAAATGTCGGCTTTCTTT	CASSSWGEMSAFF
-	TRBD2	TRBV9	TRBJ2-3	TGTGCCAGCAGCTCCGGGACTAGCGTTGAGGCAGATACGCAGTATTTT	CASSSGTSVEADTQYF
-	-	TRBV11-1	TRBJ2-7	TGTGCCAGCAGCTTAGCCCCCCAGGGTTCCTACGAGCAGTACTTC	CASSLAPQGSYEQYF
-	-	TRBV2	TRBJ2-2	TGTGCCAGCAGTCGAGTAGCGGTGAACACCGGGGAGCTGTTTTTT	CASSRVAVNTGELFF
-	-	TRBV5-1	TRBJ1-3	TGCGCCAGCAGCCAGGGGACGGCGGGGGACACCATATATTTT	CASSQGTAGDTIYF
few	TRBD1	TRBV5-1	TRBJ2-2	TGCGCCAGCAGCGGGGGGACAGGCGTCACCGGGGAGCTGTTTTTT	CASSGGTGVTGELFF
-	-	TRBV11-2	TRBJ2-6	TGTGCCAGCACCATAGCAGGAGTTGCTGGGGCCAACGTCCTGACTTTC	CASTIAGVAGANVLTF
-	-	TRBV5-6	TRBJ2-1	TGTGCCAGCAGCCTAAACAATGAGCAGTTCTTC	CASSLNNEQFF
-	-	TRBV2	TRBJ2-2	TGTGCCAGCAGTGGTGGTCCGGCCACGAACACCGGGGAGCTGTTTTTT	CASSGGPATNTGELFF
-	-	TRBV18	TRBJ1-6	TGTGCCAGCTCAGTCCAAGGGGGTAATGGATCACCCCTCCACTTT	CASSVQGGNGSPLHF
-	-	TRBV6-4	TRBJ2-3	TGTGCCAGCAGCACTAATGGACTGCGCACAGATACGCAGTATTTT	CASSTNGLRTDTQYF
few	-	TRBV2	TRBJ2-7	TGTGCCAGCACCGCAGGGTCCTACGAGCAGTACTTC	CASTAGSYEQYF
-	-	TRBV14	TRBJ1-5	TGTGCCAGCAGCCTAGATCAAGGGCAGCCCCAGCATTTT	CASSLDQGQPQHF
few	TRBD1	TRBV6-5	TRBJ1-5	TGTGCCAGCAGTCCGGGACAGTCCAATCAGCCCCAGCATTTT	CASSPGQSNQPQHF
once	-	TRBV18	TRBJ1-3	TGTGCCAGCTCACCACTGGCCGCACCGGACGGAAACACCATATATTTT	CASSPLAAPDGNTIYF
-	-	TRBV11-2	TRBJ2-1	TGTGCCAGCAGCTTAAGCCTATACAATGAGCAGTTCTTC	CASSLSLYNEQFF
-	TRBD1	TRBV5-6	TRBJ1-1	TGTGCCAGCAGCTGGGACAGGCTGAACACTGAAGCTTTCTTT	CASSWDRLNTEAFF
-	TRBD2	TRBV19	TRBJ2-2	TGTGCCAGTAGCAATATAGGACTGCGGGGGGGCAACACCGGGGAGCTGTTTTTT	CASSNIGLRGGNTGELFF
-	-	TRBV11-2	TRBJ1-2	TGTGCCAGCAGCTTAGCGGGGCTTACTTTCGGCTACACCTTC	CASSLAGLTFGYTF
few	-	TRBV5-6	TRBJ2-1	TGTGCCAGCAGCTTGCAGGGGGGCGTTGAGCAGTTCTTC	CASSLQGGVEQFF
once	-	TRBV18	TRBJ2-5	TGTGCCAGCTCACCGGGGGGGGCCGGAGAGACCCAGTACTTC	CASSPGGAGETQYF
once	TRBD2	TRBV5-4	TRBJ2-7	TGTGCCAGCAGCTTCGGGACTAGCGCATACGAGCAGTACTTC	CASSFGTSAYEQYF
-	-	TRBV7-9	TRBJ2-7	TGTGCCAGCAGCTTTTCAGACTACGAGCAGTACTTC	CASSFSDYEQYF
-	-	TRBV4-3	TRBJ1-1	TGCGCCAGCAGCCACCAAGCGACAGAGCTTAACACTGAAGCTTTCTTT	CASSHQATELNTEAFF
-	-	TRBV9	TRBJ1-4	TGTGCCAGCAGCGTAGCCGCAGGGATTAATGAAAAACTGTTTTTT	CASSVAAGINEKLFF
-	TRBD1	TRBV7-6	TRBJ2-7	TGTGCCAGCAGCCCAATACCCGGGACAGGGACCACCGGCTACGAGCAGTACTTC	CASSPIPGTGTTGYEQYF
-	TRBD1	TRBV29-1	TRBJ2-3	TGCAGCACCCGGGACAGGGTTTTCACAGATACGCAGTATTTT	CSTRDRVFTDTQYF
-	-	TRBV29-1	TRBJ1-1	TGCAGCGTCCTTGACCTCGAAGCTTTCTTT	CSVLDLEAFF
-	TRBD1	TRBV6-4	TRBJ2-1	TGTGCCAGCAGTGTGGGACAGGGGGTAAGTGAGCAGTTCTTC	CASSVGQGVSEQFF
-	TRBD2	TRBV5-4	TRBJ2-2	TGTGCCAGCAGCACCGGACTAGCGGGGGCGAACACCGGGGAGCTGTTTTTT	CASSTGLAGANTGELFF
few	-	TRBV6-5	TRBJ2-7	TGTGCCAGCAGTTACTCGCCCGCCGGCGAGCAGTACTTC	CASSYSPAGEQYF